Listed below are T cell receptor beta chains from one sample, sequenced in a study of blood T cell repertoires in COVID-19. Sequencing was performed with immunoSEQ multiplex PCR; in TCRdb, only in-frame clones are kept and a portion is missing. The top ten hold roughly 4.3% of the sample, which has approximately 270,000 clones, 80% to 90% seen once. The specimen sequenced was PBMCs or T cells enriched from blood (not recorded which). All receptors come from a woman in her twenties or thirties who had recovered from COVID-19. The CDR3 runs from the conserved cysteine through the conserved F or W. Each record gives: J gene, CDR3 length, clone size, D gene, V gene, CDR3 DNA, CDR3 protein. The D gene is left open where the match is weak. Some rows have no size entry. The others give once, few or many, or a class for an expanded clone.

j_call: TRBJ1-2; cdr3_length: 14; clone_size: NA; d_call: TRBD1; v_call: TRBV7-9; cdr3_nt: TGTGCCAGCAGCCCCAGACAGGGGACGAAGGGCTACACCTTC; cdr3_aa: CASSPRQGTKGYTF
j_call: TRBJ1-5; cdr3_length: 18; clone_size: NA; d_call: NA; v_call: TRBV21-1; cdr3_nt: TGTGCCAGCAGCACCCAAAGAGGGACAGGGGGACCCAATCAGCCCCAGCATTTT; cdr3_aa: CASSTQRGTGGPNQPQHF
j_call: TRBJ2-2; cdr3_length: 13; clone_size: NA; d_call: NA; v_call: TRBV9; cdr3_nt: TGTGCCAGCGCACCACTCCGCACCGGGGAGCTGTTTTTT; cdr3_aa: CASAPLRTGELFF
j_call: TRBJ2-5; cdr3_length: 12; clone_size: NA; d_call: NA; v_call: TRBV7-2; cdr3_nt: TGTGCCAGCAGCTTAGCCGCGGAGACCCAGTACTTC; cdr3_aa: CASSLAAETQYF
j_call: TRBJ2-1; cdr3_length: 13; clone_size: once; d_call: TRBD2; v_call: TRBV9; cdr3_nt: TGTGCCAGCAGCGCGGGACTAGCGGGTGAGCAGTTCTTC; cdr3_aa: CASSAGLAGEQFF
j_call: TRBJ1-3; cdr3_length: 17; clone_size: NA; d_call: TRBD1; v_call: TRBV18; cdr3_nt: TGTGCCAGCTCACCAATCAGTGTCGGGACAGTAGGAAACACCATATATTTT; cdr3_aa: CASSPISVGTVGNTIYF
j_call: TRBJ1-2; cdr3_length: 13; clone_size: NA; d_call: NA; v_call: TRBV28; cdr3_nt: TGTGCCAGCAGTTTACCGCAGAACTATGGCTACACCTTC; cdr3_aa: CASSLPQNYGYTF
j_call: TRBJ1-1; cdr3_length: 18; clone_size: NA; d_call: TRBD1; v_call: TRBV23-1; cdr3_nt: TGCGCCAGCAGTCAATCTCTGGCAGGGGGGAGATTGGGCACTGAAGCTTTCTTT; cdr3_aa: CASSQSLAGGRLGTEAFF
j_call: TRBJ2-5; cdr3_length: 12; clone_size: NA; d_call: NA; v_call: TRBV18; cdr3_nt: TGTGCCAGCTCACCATCCTCGGAGACCCAGTACTTC; cdr3_aa: CASSPSSETQYF
j_call: TRBJ1-1; cdr3_length: 13; clone_size: NA; d_call: NA; v_call: TRBV11-2; cdr3_nt: TGTGCCAGCAGCTTAGGGGAAGCAGGGCAAGCTTTCTTT; cdr3_aa: CASSLGEAGQAFF
j_call: TRBJ1-1; cdr3_length: 14; clone_size: NA; d_call: TRBD1; v_call: TRBV19; cdr3_nt: TGTGCCAGTGGATCGACAGGGGCCTACACTGAAGCTTTCTTT; cdr3_aa: CASGSTGAYTEAFF
j_call: TRBJ2-3; cdr3_length: 15; clone_size: NA; d_call: TRBD2; v_call: TRBV27; cdr3_nt: TGTGCCAGCAGGTCGTGGGGACTAGCCTCAGATACGCAGTATTTT; cdr3_aa: CASRSWGLASDTQYF
j_call: TRBJ1-1; cdr3_length: 15; clone_size: NA; d_call: NA; v_call: TRBV28; cdr3_nt: TGTGCCAGCAGGTCGACAGGAGGTTCTAACACTGAAGCTTTCTTT; cdr3_aa: CASRSTGGSNTEAFF
j_call: TRBJ2-1; cdr3_length: 11; clone_size: NA; d_call: NA; v_call: TRBV29-1; cdr3_nt: TGCAGCGTTGAGACTTACAATGAGCAGTTCTTC; cdr3_aa: CSVETYNEQFF
j_call: TRBJ2-3; cdr3_length: 15; clone_size: few; d_call: NA; v_call: TRBV4-2; cdr3_nt: TGTGCCAGCAGCCAAGGAATAGCGAGCACAGATACGCAGTATTTT; cdr3_aa: CASSQGIASTDTQYF
j_call: TRBJ2-5; cdr3_length: 13; clone_size: few; d_call: TRBD2; v_call: TRBV10-2; cdr3_nt: TGCGCCACTGAGCGGGGTCCTAAAGAGACCCAGTACTTC; cdr3_aa: CATERGPKETQYF
j_call: TRBJ2-7; cdr3_length: 19; clone_size: NA; d_call: TRBD2; v_call: TRBV20-1; cdr3_nt: TGCAGTGCTAGTTACCTTTCATCCTCCAGGGGACTAGCGGGCTACGAGCAGTACTTC; cdr3_aa: CSASYLSSSRGLAGYEQYF
j_call: TRBJ1-5; cdr3_length: 15; clone_size: NA; d_call: TRBD1; v_call: TRBV15; cdr3_nt: TGTGCCACCAGCAGGGACAGGGTGTCCAATCAGCCCCAGCATTTT; cdr3_aa: CATSRDRVSNQPQHF
j_call: TRBJ2-2; cdr3_length: 13; clone_size: NA; d_call: NA; v_call: TRBV27; cdr3_nt: TGTGCCAGCAGTGCGGACCGGGGCGGGGAGCTGTTTTTT; cdr3_aa: CASSADRGGELFF
j_call: TRBJ2-5; cdr3_length: 15; clone_size: NA; d_call: TRBD1; v_call: TRBV9; cdr3_nt: TGTGCCAGCAGCGTAGTACCGGACAGGGTAGAGACCCAGTACTTC; cdr3_aa: CASSVVPDRVETQYF
j_call: TRBJ1-1; cdr3_length: 16; clone_size: NA; d_call: TRBD1; v_call: TRBV11-2; cdr3_nt: TGTGCCAGCAGCTTAGCTTTCAGGGGGGAGATGGCTGAAGCTTTCTTT; cdr3_aa: CASSLAFRGEMAEAFF
j_call: TRBJ1-5; cdr3_length: 13; clone_size: NA; d_call: NA; v_call: TRBV5-1; cdr3_nt: TGCGCCAGCAGGGCGGAGATTTATCAGCCCCAGCATTTT; cdr3_aa: CASRAEIYQPQHF
j_call: TRBJ1-5; cdr3_length: 11; clone_size: NA; d_call: NA; v_call: TRBV10-2; cdr3_nt: TGCGCCAGCAGTAATGGCCAGCCCCAGCATTTT; cdr3_aa: CASSNGQPQHF